This T cell receptor beta chain was documented in a study of blood T cell repertoires in COVID-19 (dated by TCRdb to the early 2020s). Notes on the research overall: Samples covering the acute and convalescent phases of COVID-19 were provided by collaborators in the United States, Italy and Spain. The prospective study material was composed of cDNA or gDNA derived from T cells, B-cell-depleted T cells, or PBMCs. Deeply sampled blood TCRbeta repertoires from subjects exposed to, actively infected with, or recovered from COVID-19 were included in the dataset. The repertoires were released in a freely available public database intended as a resource for research on the immune response to SARS-CoV-2. Samples were obtained from the ongoing ImmuneRACE study (first 160 participants) and from about 1,300 subjects provided by 6 global collaborators. Nearly every sample came with metadata listing a de-identified subject ID, COVID-19 status, age in years and sex. Where available, HLA class I and class II types were obtained from metadata supplied by the sample provider rather than from assay-based typing.

General study outcomes and caveats: Clinical and demographic metadata were provided uncurated, with the amount varying by source and participant.

TCRbeta CDR3 regions were amplified from genomic DNA using the immunoSEQ Assay, a bias-controlled multiplex PCR. The paper's processing steps were these. The number of nucleated cells in each sample was estimated by amplification of reference gene primers within the assay. Sequence reads were collapsed and filtered to measure the absolute abundance of every unique TCRbeta CDR3 rearrangement. For each sample, productive Simpson clonality was calculated as the square root of Simpson's diversity index across productive rearrangements. The table was pulled from immuneACCESS by TCRdb, which kept in-frame rearrangements only. Such tables lose some clones; where checked, under half of the loss comes from unresolved V genes, and the rest has no known cause. For V, J and clone size, that table is used; D and trimming come from the DNA. The table for this sample lists 380,000 or so clones; more than 75% of them were counted only once. Roughly 1.2% of the sample is taken by the ten largest.

In regard to this clone: This clone's antigen is unknown. No base quality values were provided; no much bigger clone lies one nucleotide off.

Each collaborating institution followed its own protocols to collect whole blood in K2EDTA tubes. For TCRbeta analysis, collaborators shipped samples in one of three forms: frozen whole blood, isolated PBMCs, or DNA extracted from either of those sample types. V is pruned by 4 bases and J by 0 bases, leaving 14 bases of the junction without a gene match. From the germline V gene, CDR1 is SGHVS and CDR2 is FQNEAQ. From the cysteine through the phenylalanine, the CDR3 covers 19 amino acids. The CDR3 DNA has 57 bases and is translated from base 1. This sequence originates from a human donor with acute or convalescent COVID-19. The donor label of this sample is uncertain. The chain is made from TRBV7-8 and TRBJ1-4, and 7 bases in between align with TRBD1. The sequenced sample was peripheral blood. The CDR3 corresponds to CASSSSWTGRYATNEKLFF. The nucleotide sequence is given as TGTGCCAGCAGCTCCTCCTGGACAGGACGATACGCAACTAATGAAAAACTGTTTTTT.